Shown below are 19 T cell receptor beta chains from a single sample sequenced in a study of cytomegalovirus exposure and HLA in healthy donors. Produced via immunoSEQ multiplex PCR; TCRdb's table is partial and in-frame only. Among roughly 260,000 clones listed, about 90% were seen once. Specimen: PBMCs. These receptors all come from a woman aged 18-29 years in good health and CMV-seronegative.

The genes are TRBV6-6 and TRBJ1-5, with D possibly TRBD1 on 6 matching bases. This CDR3 has 13 amino acids. Trimming pared 7 bases from V and 4 bases from J, leaving 11 bases between. Germline V gene sequence: CDR1 MNHNY, CDR2 SVGAGI (reference sequence). CDR3 protein: CASTLTGNQPQHF. The DNA of the CDR3 is TGTGCCAGCACCCTAACAGGGAATCAGCCCCAGCATTTT.

The V and J genes are TRBV5-1 and TRBJ1-2; TRBD1 is a possible D gene (6 bases). Germline CDR1 and CDR2: SGHRS and YFSETQ. The V gene lost 7 bases and the J gene lost 5 bases, with 15 bases spanning the gap. The CDR3 totals 13 residues. The CDR3 sequence: CASARTEEYGYTF. The CDR3, as DNA: TGCGCCAGCGCCCGGACAGAAGAATATGGCTACACCTTC.

The rearrangement uses TRBV18 and TRBJ1-2; TRBD1 agrees at 7 bases. Germline V lookup: CDR1 KGHSH, CDR2 LQKENI. CDR3 length: 16 amino acids. J was trimmed by 4 bases and V by 3 bases; bases with no gene match: 11. The chain's CDR3 is CASSPRDRADPYGYTF. In nucleotides, the CDR3 is TGTGCCAGCTCACCGAGGGACAGAGCTGATCCCTATGGCTACACCTTC.

The gene calls are TRBV7-9 and TRBJ1-2, with D unclear. The V end was cut by 5 bases, the J end by 5 bases, with 27 bases between. Germline-derived CDR1 and CDR2 are SEHNR and FQNEAQ (reference sequence). CDR3 size: 18 residues. Written as DNA, the CDR3 is TGTGCCAGCAGCCTAGTATCTTCCCCTCCATTGTGGACTTATGGCTACACCTTC. Translated, it gives CASSLVSSPPLWTYGYTF.

The rearrangement joins TRBV28 to TRBJ2-3; TRBD1 is a possible D gene (7 bases). V dropped 3 bases and J dropped 3 bases, with 10 bases sitting between them. Germline lookup yields CDR1 MDHEN and CDR2 SYDVKM. This CDR3 region has 14 residues. The CDR3 region is CASSFSGGTDTQYF. In DNA, the CDR3 is TGTGCCAGCAGTTTCTCAGGGGGGACAGATACGCAGTATTTT.

The V call is TRBV28, the J call TRBJ2-7; TRBD1 matches at 7 bases. The germline V gene has CDR1 MDHEN and CDR2 SYDVKM. This CDR3 comprises 13 residues. V lost 11 bases and J lost 3; bases outside the gene matches: 10. For the CDR3, the DNA is TGTGCCGGGCGAAACAGGGGACACTACGAGCAGTACTTC. It yields the protein CAGRNRGHYEQYF.

CDR3 sequence: CASSGQGAPNEKLFF. The CDR3 DNA reads as TGTGCCAGCAGTGGACAGGGGGCACCTAATGAAAAACTGTTTTTT. V usage is TRBV2 and J usage is TRBJ1-4; 10 bases fit TRBD1. This CDR3 comprises 15 residues. J lost 3 bases, V lost 4 bases, and 2 bases had no gene match. The germline V gene encodes CDR1 SNHLY and CDR2 FYNNEI.

The chain carries TRBV5-4 and TRBJ2-3, with TRBD2 matching 10 bases. Germline V lookup: CDR1 SGHNT, CDR2 YYREEE (reference sequence). The CDR3 covers 18 residues. V lost 3 bases to trimming and J lost 0 bases; unmatched junction nucleotides: 10. The CDR3 DNA follows: TGTGCCAGCAGCTCCAAGCTAGCGGGGGAAACTAGCACAGATACGCAGTATTTT. Translated: CASSSKLAGETSTDTQYF.

This chain connects TRBV28 to TRBJ1-2; D gene uncertain. V shed 3 bases and J shed 2 bases, with 19 bases lying between them. The germline gives CDR1 MDHEN, CDR2 SYDVKM. The length of the CDR3 is 17 residues. The CDR3 nucleotides are TGTGCCAGCAGTTTCAGGAACATCGTTTGGCAAAACTATGGCTACACCTTC. It encodes CASSFRNIVWQNYGYTF.

This clone was recorded only once. The chain employs TRBV7-8 and TRBJ2-6; 7 bases are shared with TRBD1. Losses at the gene ends were 1 base for V and 3 bases for J; bases not matched to a gene: 15. The CDR3 runs 20 residues. Germline loops: CDR1 SGHVS, CDR2 FQNEAQ. CDR3 coding DNA: TGTGCCAGCAGCTTAGACTTTTATCGACAGGGAATAGGTGGGGCCAACGTCCTGACTTTC. Translating gives CASSLDFYRQGIGGANVLTF.

V and J are TRBV7-8 and TRBJ2-5; weak D call: TRBD1 (7 bases). In germline, CDR1 is SGHVS, CDR2 FQNEAQ. The CDR3 is 16 amino acids. V lost 5 bases to trimming and J lost 2 bases, with 18 bases between them. CDR3: CASSRGRGQVQETQYF. The CDR3 bases are TGTGCCAGCAGCCGGGGGAGAGGACAGGTGCAAGAGACCCAGTACTTC.

This clone is a singleton in its sample. The chain employs TRBV5-1 and TRBJ2-7, with TRBD2 as a possible D gene (5 bases). The CDR3 length is 13 residues. Germline loops: CDR1 SGHRS, CDR2 YFSETQ. The V end was cut by 0 bases, the J end by 3 bases, with 7 bases between. The CDR3 spells CASSLELDYEQYF. The CDR3 DNA follows: TGCGCCAGCAGCTTGGAACTAGACTACGAGCAGTACTTC. The full variable domain, its missing parts supplied by reference TRBV5-1 and TRBJ2-7, is KAGVTQTPRYLIKTRGQQVTLSCSPISGHRSVSWYQQTPGQGLQFLFEYFSETQRNKGNFPGRFSGRQFSNSRSEMNVSTLELGDSALYLCASSLELDYEQYFGPGTRLTVT.

V and J are TRBV19 and TRBJ1-4; TRBD1 matches 8 bases. The junction had 11 bases not matched to a gene; V was cut back by 4 bases and J by 7 bases. The CDR3 totals 16 residues. The germline gives CDR1 LNHDA, CDR2 SQIVND (reference sequence). The CDR3 here is CASSTPQGAWGEKLFF. The CDR3 DNA is TGTGCCAGTAGTACGCCCCAGGGGGCCTGGGGTGAAAAACTGTTTTTT. Filled out from reference TRBV19 and TRBJ1-4, the complete variable domain reads DGGITQSPKYLFRKEGQNVTLSCEQNLNHDAMYWYRQDPGQGLRLIYYSQIVNDFQKGDIAEGYSVSREKKESFPLTVTSAQKNPTAFYLCASSTPQGAWGEKLFFGSGTQLSVL.

This clone occurred once. This chain's CDR3 is CASSQLWGDTGANVLTF. CDR3 nucleotide sequence: TGTGCCAGCAGCCAACTTTGGGGGGATACTGGGGCCAACGTCCTGACTTTC. The V gene is TRBV14, the J gene TRBJ2-6, with TRBD2 as a possible D gene (6 bases). The CDR3 is 17 residues long. Trimming removed 2 bases at V and 2 bases at J, with 13 bases between. Per the germline V gene, CDR1 is SGHDN and CDR2 is FVKESK.

The chain employs TRBV5-5 and TRBJ1-4; D is undetermined. Germline assignment: CDR1 SGHKS and CDR2 YYEKEE (reference sequence). V dropped 0 bases and J dropped 6 bases, with 24 bases sitting between them. The length of the CDR3 is 19 residues. The CDR3 DNA is TGTGCCAGCAGCTTGGGTTATGCGTGGCGGGCTAGTGAGGATGAAAAACTGTTTTTT. This codes for CASSLGYAWRASEDEKLFF.

The chain employs TRBV7-9 and TRBJ2-5; D is uncertain. The J call may be mistaken, given a closer DNA end match to TRBJ2-7. From germline, CDR1 is SEHNR and CDR2 FQNEAQ (reference sequence). The CDR3 sequence is 12 residues long. The CDR3 sequence: CASSLDDYEQYF. CDR3 in DNA: TGTGCCAGCAGCTTAGACGACTACGAGCAGTACTTC.

The rearrangement uses TRBV5-8 and TRBJ1-1; possible D gene TRBD1, 5 bases. Germline values: CDR1 SGHTS, CDR2 YDEGEE. Trimming removed 4 bases from V and 9 bases from J, with 16 bases in between. This CDR3 is 13 amino acids long. In DNA, the CDR3 is TGTGCCAGCAGCCCCAATCAGGGATCGAAAGCTTTCTTT. Translation gives CASSPNQGSKAFF. The full variable domain, its missing parts supplied by reference TRBV5-8 and TRBJ1-1, is EAGVTQSPTHLIKTRGQQATLRCSPISGHTSVYWYQQALGLGLQFLLWYDEGEERNRGNFPPRFSGRQFPNYSSELNVNALELEDSALYLCASSPNQGSKAFFGQGTRLTVV.

The chain joins TRBV18 to TRBJ2-1; possible D gene TRBD2, 7 bases. Germline assignment: CDR1 KGHSH and CDR2 LQKENI. The CDR3 length is 15 residues. The V gene lost 0 bases and the J gene lost 5 bases, with 11 bases spanning the gap. The CDR3 loop is CASSPPGGPDNEQFF. The CDR3 bases are TGTGCCAGCTCACCACCGGGGGGGCCCGACAATGAGCAGTTCTTC.

The chain uses TRBV13 and TRBJ2-1; 7 bases line up with TRBD2. The V segment lost 3 bases and the J segment 0 bases; nucleotides outside the gene matches: 8. The CDR3 covers 17 residues. Germline lookup yields CDR1 PRHDT and CDR2 FYEKMQ (reference sequence). CDR3 sequence: CASSFSGATLSYNEQFF. The CDR3 coding sequence is TGTGCCAGCAGCTTCAGCGGGGCCACACTCTCCTACAATGAGCAGTTCTTC.